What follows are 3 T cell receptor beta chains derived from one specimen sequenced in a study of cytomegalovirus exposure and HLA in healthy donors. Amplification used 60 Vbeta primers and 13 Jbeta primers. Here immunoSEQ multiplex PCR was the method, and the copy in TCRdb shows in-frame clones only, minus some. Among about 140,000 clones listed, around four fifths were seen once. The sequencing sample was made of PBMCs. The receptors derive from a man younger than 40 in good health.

The CDR3 protein is CASSEGLPPAEQYF. The DNA of the CDR3 is TGTGCCAGCTCAGAGGGACTTCCTCCGGCCGAGCAGTACTTC. V gene TRBV18 combines with J gene TRBJ2-7; D perhaps matches TRBD2 (6 bases). V was pared by 5 bases and J by 6 bases, with 17 bases between. Germline CDR1 and CDR2: KGHSH and LQKENI. The CDR3 spans 14 residues.

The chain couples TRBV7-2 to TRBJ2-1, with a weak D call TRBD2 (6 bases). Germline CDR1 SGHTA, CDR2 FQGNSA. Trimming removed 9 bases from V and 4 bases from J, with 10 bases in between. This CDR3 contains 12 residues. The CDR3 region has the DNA TGTGCCAGTATGGGGGGATACAATGAGCAGTTCTTC. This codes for CASMGGYNEQFF.

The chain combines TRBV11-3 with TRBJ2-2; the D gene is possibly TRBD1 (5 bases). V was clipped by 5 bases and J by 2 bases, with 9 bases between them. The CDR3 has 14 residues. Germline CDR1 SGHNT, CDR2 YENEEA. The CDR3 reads CASSEGANTGELFF. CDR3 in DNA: TGTGCCAGCAGCGAAGGGGCTAACACCGGGGAGCTGTTTTTT. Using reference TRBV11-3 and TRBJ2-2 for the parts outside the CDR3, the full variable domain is EAGVVQSPRYKIIEKKQPVAFWCNPISGHNTLYWYLQNLGQGPELLIRYENEEAVDDSQLPKDRFSAERLKGVDSTLKIQPAELGDSAVYLCASSEGANTGELFFGEGSRLTVL.